The sequence of this TCR beta chain was determined in a study of CD8+ T cells in alopecia areata. The CDR3 has 16 amino acids. The V gene's germline CDR1 is SQVTM and CDR2 ANQGSEA. V shed 4 bases and J shed 0 bases, with 16 bases lying between them. Investigators isolated RNA and reverse transcribed it into cDNA to act as the sequencing template. Assay used: immunoSEQ multiplex PCR; TCRdb lists only in-frame clones, some missing. The sample consists of over 50,000 clones, 45% to 50% of them appearing once. This chain joins TRBV29-1 and TRBJ2-4; D may match TRBD1 or TRBD2 (5 bases each). This TCR was recovered from a human donor with alopecia areata. The sample was CD8+ T cells sorted from blood, taken at week 0. The CDR3 nucleotides read TGCAGCGTTGTCGAGGGGCTCTCGCTAGCCAAAAACATTCAGTACTTC. Amino acids: CSVVEGLSLAKNIQYF.